Listed here are 21 T cell receptor beta chains from one sample, sequenced in a study of cytomegalovirus exposure and HLA in healthy donors. Amplification used 60 Vbeta primers and 13 Jbeta primers. The table came from immunoSEQ multiplex PCR; TCRdb's copy has only in-frame clones and leaves some out. Among tens of thousands of clones, 72% were seen once, and the ten largest hold roughly 22%. The sample consisted of PBMCs. The receptors were gathered from a woman in her 50s in good health and CMV-seropositive.

This rearrangement joins TRBV6-5 to TRBJ1-4; a possible D gene is TRBD1 (6 bases). Germline V gene data show CDR1 as MNHEY and CDR2 as SVGAGI. V was cut by 6 bases and J by 2 bases, with 13 bases left in between. The CDR3 is 15 amino acids. CDR3 residues: CASSPTGGTNEKLFF. The CDR3 DNA is TGTGCCAGCAGCCCAACGGGGGGCACTAATGAAAAACTGTTTTTT.

The chain recombines TRBV19 with TRBJ2-2, with 7 bases matching TRBD1. The J segment lost 7 bases and the V segment lost 7 bases, leaving 12 bases of the junction unmatched. The CDR3 spans 15 residues. Germline values: CDR1 LNHDA, CDR2 SQIVND (reference sequence). The CDR3 here is CASKIRTGVSGELFF. DNA of the CDR3: TGTGCCAGTAAGATCCGAACAGGGGTGAGCGGGGAGCTGTTTTTT.

This chain links TRBV21-1 with TRBJ2-7; the tabulated D call, TRBD1, remains unverified against the DNA. TRBV21-1 is shown as a pseudogene. The CDR3 spans 17 residues. The CDR3 DNA sequence: TGTGCCAGCACCCTAGAACCCCGGGACAGGGTTTTCTACGAGCAGTACTTC. This codes for CASTLEPRDRVFYEQYF.

The V and J genes are TRBV11-1 and TRBJ2-3; D perhaps matches TRBD1 (6 bases). V lost 6 bases and J 4 bases, leaving 14 bases between the germline ends. This CDR3 spans 14 amino acids. The germline V gene has CDR1 SGHAT and CDR2 FQDESV (reference sequence). CDR3 sequence: CASSRIRQADTQYF. CDR3 in DNA: TGTGCCAGCAGTCGCATTCGACAGGCAGATACGCAGTATTTT.

This clone appeared a single time. V and J are TRBV7-3 and TRBJ1-1; the match to TRBD1 covers 7 bases. V dropped 3 bases and J dropped 8; count of bases not matched to a gene: 6. There are 13 residues in the CDR3. Looked up from germline, CDR1 is SGHTA and CDR2 is FQGTGA. The CDR3 coding sequence is TGTGCCAGCAGCTTCAGACAGGGCCAAGAAGCTTTCTTT. Translating it yields CASSFRQGQEAFF.

J is TRBJ2-1 and V is TRBV25-1; 9 nucleotides agree with TRBD1. The CDR3 runs to 14 residues. Trimming at V came to 6 bases and at J to 7 bases, leaving 7 bases not matched to a gene. Per germline, CDR1 MGHDK and CDR2 SYGVNS. CDR3 sequence (DNA): TGTGCCAGCAGGGAAGACAGGGGGAGAAATGAGCAGTTCTTC. Protein: CASREDRGRNEQFF.

The rearrangement joins TRBV19 to TRBJ2-1; 9 bases are a match to TRBD2. V was pared by 5 bases and J by 14 bases, with 4 bases of the junction left unmatched. The CDR3 extends over 11 amino acids. CDR1 is LNHDA, CDR2 SQIVND, per germline (reference sequence). The CDR3 region has the DNA TGTGCCAGTAGTCTCGGGACTAGCAAGTTCTTC. Protein: CASSLGTSKFF. The variable domain in full, completed from reference TRBV19 and TRBJ2-1, reads DGGITQSPKYLFRKEGQNVTLSCEQNLNHDAMYWYRQDPGQGLRLIYYSQIVNDFQKGDIAEGYSVSREKKESFPLTVTSAQKNPTAFYLCASSLGTSKFFGPGTRLTVL.

J is TRBJ2-3 and V is TRBV6-6; 9 bases are a match to TRBD1. V dropped 6 bases and J dropped 4; count of bases not matched to a gene: 11. The CDR3 is 16 residues long. CDR1 MNHNY and CDR2 SVGAGI come from the germline V gene (reference sequence). CDR3 bases: TGTGCCAGCAGCTACAAAACAGGGGGCGCCCCAGATACGCAGTATTTT. It translates to CASSYKTGGAPDTQYF.

The chain employs TRBV7-2 and TRBJ1-2; 7 bases agree with TRBD1. This CDR3 comprises 15 residues. V lost 3 bases, J lost 2 bases, and 6 bases stayed unmatched. Germline CDR1 and CDR2: SGHTA and FQGNSA. The DNA for the CDR3 is TGTGCCAGCAGCTTGGGAGGACAGGTGAACTATGGCTACACCTTC. It is translated as CASSLGGQVNYGYTF.

This chain links TRBV18 with TRBJ2-3; the D is unclear. The CDR3 runs to 15 residues. Trimming took 3 bases from V and 6 from J, leaving 16 bases between them. Germline CDR1 reads KGHSH; CDR2 reads LQKENI. This CDR3 is CASSPDSLPVDTQYF. In nucleotides, the CDR3 is TGTGCCAGCTCACCCGATTCCCTCCCAGTGGATACGCAGTATTTT.

V usage is TRBV7-2 and J usage is TRBJ1-1; D uncertain. Germline values: CDR1 SGHTA, CDR2 FQGNSA. The CDR3 has 13 residues. Trimming took 2 bases from V and 0 from J, leaving 4 bases between them. The CDR3 is CASSLSVNTEAFF. Here the CDR3 DNA reads TGTGCCAGCAGCTTATCGGTGAACACTGAAGCTTTCTTT. The whole variable domain, remainder taken from reference TRBV7-2 and TRBJ1-1, is GAGVSQSPSNKVTEKGKDVELRCDPISGHTALYWYRQSLGQGLEFLIYFQGNSAPDKSGLPSDRFSAERTGGSVSTLTIQRTQQEDSAVYLCASSLSVNTEAFFGQGTRLTVV.

This rearrangement joins TRBV2 to TRBJ2-1, with 7 bases identical to TRBD2. CDR3 length: 15 amino acids. Germline V gene lookup returns CDR1 SNHLY and CDR2 FYNNEI. Trimming cost V 7 bases and J 7 bases; bases outside gene matches: 13. CDR3 region: CASTFGTTGGNEQFF. The DNA of the CDR3 is TGTGCCAGCACCTTCGGGACTACCGGAGGGAATGAGCAGTTCTTC. Looking up the rest from reference TRBV2 and TRBJ2-1 gives the full variable domain: EPEVTQTPSHQVTQMGQEVILRCVPISNHLYFYWYRQILGQKVEFLVSFYNNEISEKSEIFDDQFSVERPDGSNFTLKIRSTKLEDSAMYFCASTFGTTGGNEQFFGPGTRLTVL.

This chain links TRBV9 with TRBJ1-2, with 9 positions matching TRBD1. This CDR3 has 14 amino acids. V shed 3 bases, J shed 8 bases, and the junction held 8 bases outside the gene matches. CDR1 is SGDLS, CDR2 YYNGEE, per germline. The CDR3 region has the DNA TGTGCCAGCAGCGCGACCGGGACAGGGCAAGGCTACACCTTC. Its protein product is CASSATGTGQGYTF.

The gene calls are TRBV5-1 and TRBJ1-5, with D perhaps matching TRBD1 (6 bases). The V gene's germline CDR1 is SGHRS and CDR2 YFSETQ. The CDR3 consists of 14 residues. V gave up 0 bases and J gave up 6 bases, with 10 bases separating them. The CDR3 reads CASSLEQGSQPQHF. In DNA form, the CDR3 reads TGCGCCAGCAGCTTGGAACAGGGAAGTCAGCCCCAGCATTTT.

This rearrangement joins TRBV5-3 to TRBJ2-1; 10 bases line up with TRBD2. TRBV5-3 is an ORF, with its function uncertain. This CDR3 has 16 residues. Germline trimming cut 4 bases from V and 7 bases from J; bases unmatched to any gene: 11. The CDR3: CARSHLSGRRRNEQFF. In nucleotides, the CDR3 is TGTGCCAGAAGCCACCTTAGCGGGAGGCGTCGGAATGAGCAGTTCTTC.

This chain joins TRBV11-2 and TRBJ2-3, with 9 bases identical to TRBD1. This CDR3 spans 15 amino acids. Germline V lookup: CDR1 SGHAT, CDR2 FQNNGV. V was pared by 1 base and J by 2 bases, with 1 base of the junction left unmatched. CDR3 loop: CASSLGDRATDTQYF. CDR3 bases: TGTGCCAGCAGCTTAGGGGACAGGGCCACAGATACGCAGTATTTT.

The chain joins TRBV25-1 to TRBJ2-7; D may be TRBD1 (5 bases). Trimming removed 2 bases at V and 1 base at J, with 15 bases between. The CDR3 consists of 16 residues. The germline CDR1 and CDR2 sequences are MGHDK and SYGVNS. CDR3 in amino acids: CASSEAGHHLSYEQYF. CDR3 sequence (DNA): TGTGCCAGCAGTGAAGCAGGGCATCATCTGTCCTACGAGCAGTACTTC.

V usage is TRBV9 and J usage is TRBJ1-1; a weak D match, TRBD1 (6 bases). Germline CDR1 SGDLS, CDR2 YYNGEE. This CDR3 has 15 amino acids. V dropped 3 bases and J dropped 1 base, with 13 bases sitting between them. The CDR3 loop reads CASSAAGTKNTEAFF. CDR3 DNA sequence: TGTGCCAGCAGCGCCGCCGGGACAAAGAACACTGAAGCTTTCTTT.

The chain carries TRBV5-5 and TRBJ1-2, with D perhaps TRBD1 (6 bases). With 4 bases removed from V and 5 bases from J, the gap between germline ends came to 12 bases. CDR1 is SGHKS and CDR2 is YYEKEE in the germline V gene (reference sequence). The CDR3 loop spans 13 amino acids. The CDR3 sequence is CASSRLGAYGYTF. CDR3 coding DNA: TGTGCCAGCAGCCGACTGGGGGCTTATGGCTACACCTTC. Drawing the rest from reference TRBV5-5 and TRBJ1-2, the complete variable domain is DAGVTQSPTHLIKTRGQQVTLRCSPISGHKSVSWYQQVLGQGPQFIFQYYEKEERGRGNFPDRFSARQFPNYSSELNVNALLLGDSALYLCASSRLGAYGYTFGSGTRLTVV.

V and J are TRBV5-1 and TRBJ1-2; 10 bases agree with TRBD1. V lost 0 bases, J lost 1 base, and 0 bases stayed unmatched. This CDR3 is 15 amino acids long. Looked up from germline, CDR1 is SGHRS and CDR2 is YFSETQ. The CDR3 is CASSLGDRGNYGYTF. The CDR3 DNA is TGCGCCAGCAGCTTGGGGGACAGGGGTAACTATGGCTACACCTTC.

The chain employs TRBV19 and TRBJ2-7; 9 nucleotides match TRBD1. This CDR3 contains 14 residues. V was pared by 5 bases and J by 4 bases, with 6 bases of the junction left unmatched. Germline V lookup: CDR1 LNHDA, CDR2 SQIVND (reference sequence). CDR3 DNA sequence: TGTGCCAGTAGTTTGGGACAGGGCGTGTACGAGCAGTACTTC. It yields the protein CASSLGQGVYEQYF.